The sequence of this TCR beta chain was determined in a study of PD-L1 blockade in urothelial cancer. Study background: Patients arrived having already received 0 to 3 prior chemotherapy regimens.

The data were produced by immunoSEQ multiplex PCR, yet TCRdb's version contains in-frame clones alone and is incomplete. The sample records around 49,000 clones, approximately 90% being singletons. CDR1 is MNHNS, CDR2 SASEGT, per germline. The CDR3 consists of 15 residues. Between the trimmed V and J ends, which lost 7 bases and 6 bases, there was a span of 22 bases. Time point noted: peripheral blood 6 weeks after treatment start. The chain combines TRBV6-1 with TRBJ2-7, with D possibly matching TRBD2 (6 bases). The material was PBMCs, obtained around atezolizumab (anti-PD-L1) treatment. This TCR was sampled from a man between 60 and 75 years old with urothelial cancer. CDR3 DNA: TGTGCCAGCAAGTCTTCGGAGGGCAAGGGCCCCGAGCAGTACTTC. This sequence encodes CASKSSEGKGPEQYF.